Listed below are T cell receptor beta chains from one sample, sequenced in a study of cytomegalovirus exposure and HLA in healthy donors. Clones were sequenced by immunoSEQ multiplex PCR, and TCRdb holds only the in-frame ones, with some missing. Of roughly 200,000 clones in the sample, around 88% were seen once. The sample consisted of PBMCs. All receptors derive from a man aged 35-49 years in good health and CMV-seropositive. CDR3s include the opening cysteine and the closing phenylalanine or tryptophan. D genes are given only for firm matches. A row's size may be missing; if present it is once, few, many or a size class.

V gene,J gene,clone size,D gene,CDR3 protein,CDR3 DNA
TRBV7-2,TRBJ2-7,few,TRBD2,CASSLPGLAVYEQYF,TGTGCCAGCAGCTTACCGGGACTAGCGGTATACGAGCAGTACTTC
TRBV2,TRBJ1-6,NA,TRBD1,CAAKDRVVSPLHF,TGTGCCGCTAAGGACAGGGTAGTTTCACCCCTCCACTTT
TRBV6-5,TRBJ2-6,few,NA,CASSRGGTGANVLTF,TGTGCCAGCAGCCGTGGGGGGACTGGGGCCAACGTCCTGACTTTC
TRBV28,TRBJ1-1,NA,NA,CASNPGGFSATEAFF,TGTGCCAGCAATCCCGGGGGGTTCTCTGCCACTGAAGCTTTCTTT
TRBV27,TRBJ1-2,NA,TRBD1,CASSRRQGEGVGLGYTF,TGTGCCAGCAGTCGACGACAGGGTGAGGGCGTTGGTCTCGGCTACACCTTC
TRBV5-1,TRBJ2-3,once,TRBD1,CASSLPGTGGTDTQYF,TGCGCCAGCAGCTTACCCGGGACAGGAGGCACAGATACGCAGTATTTT
TRBV18,TRBJ2-3,NA,NA,CASSPTRLSTDTQYF,TGTGCCAGCTCACCAACCAGGCTTAGCACAGATACGCAGTATTTT
TRBV29-1,TRBJ1-3,NA,TRBD1,CSAWDSGSGNTIYF,TGCAGCGCCTGGGACAGTGGTTCTGGAAACACCATATATTTT
TRBV5-6,TRBJ1-2,NA,NA,CASTLRRRTNCGYTF,TGTGCCAGCACCCTCCGGAGGAGGACTAACTGTGGCTACACCTTC
TRBV5-6,TRBJ2-1,NA,NA,CASSLAGSYNEQFF,TGTGCCAGCAGCTTGGCCGGGAGCTACAATGAGCAGTTCTTC
TRBV5-8,TRBJ1-3,NA,NA,CASSLGLGNTIYF,TGTGCCAGCAGCTTGGGTCTTGGAAACACCATATATTTT
TRBV28,TRBJ1-2,NA,TRBD1,CASSSAQQGNYGYTF,TGTGCCAGCAGTTCCGCCCAACAGGGGAACTATGGCTACACCTTC
TRBV19,TRBJ1-1,NA,NA,CASTTGRADTEAFF,TGTGCCAGTACTACCGGGAGGGCCGACACTGAAGCTTTCTTT
TRBV5-4,TRBJ2-1,once,NA,CASSLGRTRVSSYNEQFF,TGTGCCAGCAGCTTGGGGCGGACCAGGGTGAGCTCCTACAATGAGCAGTTCTTC
TRBV10-3,TRBJ2-1,NA,NA,CAISFSEEQFF,TGTGCCATCAGTTTTAGCGAGGAGCAGTTCTTC
TRBV29-1,TRBJ2-7,NA,NA,CSVAQGIDEQYF,TGCAGCGTGGCGCAGGGAATCGACGAGCAGTACTTC
TRBV28,TRBJ2-7,NA,TRBD1,CASSMTGTGGFFQYEQYF,TGTGCCAGCAGTATGACCGGGACAGGGGGCTTTTTCCAGTACGAGCAGTACTTC
TRBV7-9,TRBJ2-7,NA,TRBD1,CASSPDRGRTYEQYF,TGTGCCAGCAGCCCAGACAGGGGTCGAACCTACGAGCAGTACTTC
TRBV18,TRBJ2-7,NA,TRBD2,CASSSLAGGPVQYF,TGTGCCAGCTCATCACTAGCGGGAGGGCCTGTGCAGTACTTC
TRBV19,TRBJ1-2,NA,NA,CASGKSSGYTF,TGTGCCAGTGGTAAATCGTCTGGCTACACCTTC
TRBV4-1,TRBJ2-3,once,NA,CASSQRQSTDTQYF,TGCGCCAGCAGCCAACGACAGAGCACAGATACGCAGTATTTT
TRBV7-9,TRBJ2-1,few,NA,CASSLAAGAYNEQFF,TGTGCCAGCAGCTTAGCGGCGGGTGCCTACAATGAGCAGTTCTTC
TRBV5-1,TRBJ1-4,NA,NA,CASSSAGVANEKLFF,TGCGCCAGCAGCTCTGCAGGGGTGGCTAATGAAAAACTGTTTTTT
TRBV2,TRBJ2-7,NA,TRBD1,CASSTGTGNYEQYF,TGTGCCAGCAGCACCGGGACAGGGAACTACGAGCAGTACTTC
TRBV11-2,TRBJ2-1,NA,TRBD2,CASSLLAGGNEQFF,TGTGCCAGCAGCTTACTAGCGGGCGGAAATGAGCAGTTCTTC
TRBV7-9,TRBJ2-7,NA,NA,CSSSLLEREVREQYF,TGTTCCAGCAGCTTACTGGAACGTGAGGTGCGGGAGCAGTACTTC
TRBV28,TRBJ2-1,NA,NA,CASKFGDYNEQFF,TGTGCCAGCAAATTTGGAGACTACAATGAGCAGTTCTTC
TRBV6-5,TRBJ1-1,NA,NA,CASSELGDNTEAFF,TGTGCCAGCAGTGAACTCGGGGATAACACTGAAGCTTTCTTT
TRBV5-5,TRBJ1-2,NA,NA,CASSLETNYGYTF,TGTGCCAGCAGCCTAGAAACTAACTATGGCTACACCTTC
TRBV2,TRBJ2-5,NA,TRBD2,CASKKGGGAETQYF,TGTGCCAGCAAGAAAGGCGGGGGGGCAGAGACCCAGTACTTC
TRBV29-1,TRBJ2-3,NA,NA,CSVWGGVPDTQYF,TGCAGCGTTTGGGGCGGGGTCCCAGATACGCAGTATTTT
TRBV6-1,TRBJ2-7,few,NA,CASSESGFGPYEQYF,TGTGCCAGCAGTGAATCCGGGTTTGGCCCCTACGAGCAGTACTTC
TRBV6-5,TRBJ2-2,NA,NA,CASSSGGELFF,TGTGCCAGCAGTTCAGGCGGGGAGCTGTTTTTT
TRBV5-4,TRBJ1-1,NA,NA,CASSLFRGTEAFF,TGTGCCAGCAGCTTGTTTAGGGGCACTGAAGCTTTCTTT
TRBV29-1,TRBJ1-1,NA,TRBD1,CSVDPGTGWSEAFF,TGCAGCGTTGATCCCGGGACAGGGTGGTCTGAAGCTTTCTTT
TRBV28,TRBJ1-4,few,NA,CASSLLGATNEKLFF,TGTGCCAGCAGTTTACTCGGGGCAACTAATGAAAAACTGTTTTTT
TRBV7-2,TRBJ2-7,NA,TRBD2,CASSLSLAGEQYF,TGTGCCAGCAGCCTTTCTCTAGCGGGAGAGCAGTACTTC
TRBV7-9,TRBJ2-2,NA,TRBD2,CSSSPGTSVAGELFF,TGTTCCAGCAGCCCCGGGACTAGTGTCGCCGGGGAGCTGTTTTTT
TRBV7-3,TRBJ1-1,once,NA,CASSQGVNTEAFF,TGTGCCAGCAGCCAAGGGGTAAACACTGAAGCTTTCTTT
TRBV9,TRBJ1-1,NA,NA,CASSLGLGGFQGTEAFF,TGTGCCAGCAGCTTGGGGCTCGGGGGGTTCCAAGGAACTGAAGCTTTCTTT
TRBV6-5,TRBJ1-5,NA,TRBD1,CASSSRAGGSNQPQHF,TGTGCCAGCAGTTCCCGGGCAGGGGGTAGCAATCAGCCCCAGCATTTT
TRBV28,TRBJ2-7,NA,TRBD2,CASSSTTSGSGYEQYF,TGTGCCAGCAGCTCGACGACTAGCGGGAGTGGATACGAGCAGTACTTC
TRBV27,TRBJ1-2,NA,NA,CASSPDSQYGYTF,TGTGCCAGCAGTCCTGACAGCCAATATGGCTACACCTTC
TRBV9,TRBJ2-1,NA,TRBD2,CASSPLHLLAGGYKFNEQFF,TGTGCCAGCAGCCCGCTCCACTTATTAGCGGGAGGGTATAAGTTCAATGAGCAGTTCTTC
TRBV19,TRBJ2-5,NA,TRBD1,CASSMNRGHETQYF,TGTGCCAGTAGTATGAACAGGGGGCACGAGACCCAGTACTTC
TRBV4-3,TRBJ2-7,NA,NA,CASSQQYGENSYEQYF,TGCGCCAGCAGCCAACAGTACGGGGAAAACTCCTACGAGCAGTACTTC
TRBV6-1,TRBJ1-1,few,NA,CASSSYPTGNTEAFF,TGTGCCAGCAGTTCATACCCCACGGGTAACACTGAAGCTTTCTTT
TRBV9,TRBJ1-6,NA,TRBD1,CASSPWTGYGSPLHF,TGTGCCAGCAGCCCGTGGACAGGGTATGGATCACCCCTCCACTTT